This TCR beta chain was documented in a study of beta chain features in type 1 diabetes. Looked up from germline, CDR1 is SNHLY and CDR2 is FYNNEI. Trimming left V 5 bases short and J 1 base short, with 11 bases between. This CDR3 region has 15 residues. In its sample, this clone was seen a few times. cDNA synthesis used the whole RNA isolate, giving expressed TCRB sequences. Profiled with immunoSEQ multiplex PCR; TCRdb holds only in-frame clones, not every one. The repertoire holds 150,000 or so clones, with 7% to 10% as singletons. The sequencing input was central memory CD4+ T cells from blood. This TCR derives from a man aged 18 to 29 in good health. This chain links TRBV2 with TRBJ2-2; D gene ambiguous. The DNA for the CDR3 is TGTGCCAGCAGTATCTCCACAGAGAACACCGGGGAGCTGTTTTTT. The encoded protein is CASSISTENTGELFF.